This passage covers 10 T cell receptor beta chains from one sample sequenced in a study of a mutant IDH1 vaccine in newly diagnosed glioma. TCRdb's copy holds only in-frame clones and misses some; the assay was immunoSEQ multiplex PCR. The sample gives roughly 70,000 clones, less than 85% of which show up once; approximately 9% is in the top ten. Which antigens these TCRs recognize remains unknown. Described time point: week 11, during vaccination. Topical imiquimod was applied with each vaccine dose, which held 300 ug of mutant IDH1 20-mer peptide. The sequences come from PBMCs, collected from a glioma patient whose treatment included an IDH1 peptide vaccine. These TCRs come from a woman aged 45-60 years with glioma.

The chain is built from TRBV6-1 and TRBJ2-7; 10 bases agree with TRBD1. The trim removed 6 bases at V and 9 bases at J, leaving 14 bases unmatched. The CDR3 has 15 residues. In germline, CDR1 is MNHNS, CDR2 SASEGT. The CDR3, as DNA: TGTGCCAGCAGAACCCCCCCGGGACAGGGGCATGGGCAGTACTTC. Protein sequence: CASRTPPGQGHGQYF.

The chain joins TRBV29-1 to TRBJ1-2; D remains unclear. The CDR3 has 15 residues. Trimming pared 2 bases from V and 4 bases from J, leaving 17 bases between. Germline V gene lookup returns CDR1 SQVTM and CDR2 ANQGSEA. CDR3 sequence (DNA): TGCAGCGTTGAACCCCGGACCGCAGTAAGCTATGGCTACACCTTC. It specifies CSVEPRTAVSYGYTF. Using reference TRBV29-1 and TRBJ1-2 for the parts outside the CDR3, the full variable domain is SAVISQKPSRDICQRGTSLTIQCQVDSQVTMMFWYRQQPGQSLTLIATANQGSEATYESGFVIDKFPISRPNLTFSTLTVSNMSPEDSSIYLCSVEPRTAVSYGYTFGSGTRLTVV.

The CDR3 DNA reads TGTGCCAGCAGCCGGGGACAGGACCAAGAGACCCAGTACTTC. Translated, it gives CASSRGQDQETQYF. V is TRBV5-4 and J is TRBJ2-5; 8 bases fit TRBD1. The trim removed 4 bases at V and 0 bases at J, leaving 2 bases unmatched. Germline CDR1 SGHNT, CDR2 YYREEE (reference sequence). The CDR3 is made up of 14 amino acids.

The V gene is TRBV5-1, the J gene TRBJ2-5, with 10 bases fitting TRBD2. CDR1 SGHRS and CDR2 YFSETQ come from the germline V gene. V trimming: 1 base; J trimming: 0 bases; junction bases outside the gene matches: 3. The CDR3 is 16 residues long. DNA of the CDR3: TGCGCCAGCAGCTTGAGAGGACTAGCGGACCAAGAGACCCAGTACTTC. As protein: CASSLRGLADQETQYF.

CDR3: CAISDPAGISYEQYF. For the CDR3, the DNA is TGTGCCATCAGTGACCCAGCGGGGATCTCCTACGAGCAGTACTTC. The chain recombines TRBV10-3 with TRBJ2-7; 7 bases match TRBD2. Germline V gene sequence: CDR1 ENHRY, CDR2 SYGVKD. Germline trimming cut 3 bases from V and 0 bases from J; bases unmatched to any gene: 5. This CDR3 has 15 residues.

This clone has only one observation. J is TRBJ1-1 and V is TRBV5-1; 10 nucleotides match TRBD1. The germline V gene has CDR1 SGHRS and CDR2 YFSETQ. The CDR3 runs 14 residues. The V gene end was trimmed by 3 bases and the J gene end by 3 bases; junction bases not matched to a gene: 2. CDR3 residues: CASSWDRGDTEAFF. The CDR3 DNA is TGCGCCAGCAGCTGGGACAGGGGAGACACTGAAGCTTTCTTT.

The J gene is TRBJ1-6, the V gene TRBV18; 9 nucleotides match TRBD1. Trimming took 1 base from V and 8 from J; bases not matched to a gene: 3. CDR3 length equals 15 residues. Germline assignment: CDR1 KGHSH and CDR2 LQKENI. The DNA of the CDR3 is TGTGCCAGCTCACCACATACAGGGGGCGATTCACCCCTCCACTTT. Amino acids: CASSPHTGGDSPLHF.

The rearrangement links TRBV4-1 to TRBJ2-1, with D unresolved. Germline V gene sequence: CDR1 MGHRA, CDR2 YSYEKL. V gave up 4 bases and J gave up 8 bases, with 15 bases separating them. The CDR3 totals 14 residues. The DNA for the CDR3 is TGCGCCAGCAGCCCCACCCCCCCAACAGATGAGCAGTTCTTC. Translated, it gives CASSPTPPTDEQFF.

In this sample, this clone turned up a few times. The chain recombines TRBV4-1 with TRBJ1-2; 9 bases match TRBD1. Germline loops: CDR1 MGHRA, CDR2 YSYEKL. Trimming removed 2 bases from V and 0 bases from J; junction bases left unmatched: 7. This CDR3 is built from 17 residues. Here the CDR3 DNA reads TGCGCCAGCAGCCAACCGGGACAGGGCGTCGCTAACTATGGCTACACCTTC. Translating gives CASSQPGQGVANYGYTF.

The genes are TRBV5-1 and TRBJ2-1, with D perhaps being TRBD1 or TRBD2 (5 bases each). The length of the CDR3 is 15 residues. The V and J ends lost 0 bases and 9 bases respectively, with 16 bases between them. CDR1 is SGHRS, CDR2 YFSETQ, per germline. CDR3 DNA: TGCGCCAGCAGCTTGGAGGGGACGGCTTTGGGTGAGCAGTTCTTC. This codes for CASSLEGTALGEQFF.